The 17 T cell receptor beta chains in this list originate from one sample, sequenced in a study of Ad26.COV2.S vaccination and SARS-CoV-2 variants. Measured with immunoSEQ multiplex PCR; TCRdb has only the in-frame clones, and not every one. The table lists approximately 300,000 clones, more than 70% of them singletons, with 1.5% to 2.5% in the top ten. Treatment of the sample: roughly 19 received Ad26.COV2.S at low or high dose, single or two shots; five or six received placebo; per-sample allocation not given. After the first vaccine or placebo injection, samples were drawn on day 63. The specimen was peripheral blood, collected in a trial of Ad26.COV2.S vaccine versus placebo. Source of these receptors: a person between 18 and 65 years old who received the Ad26.COV2.S COVID-19 vaccine or a placebo.

The chain uses TRBV25-1 and TRBJ1-2, with a weak D call TRBD1 (6 bases). Trimming shortened V by 2 bases and J by 8 bases, and 12 bases separated the two germline ends. The CDR3 has 13 amino acids. Germline V lookup: CDR1 MGHDK, CDR2 SYGVNS. CDR3 DNA sequence: TGTGCCAGCAGTGAACAGGGGCCGGAGGGCTACACCTTC. Its translation: CASSEQGPEGYTF.

The chain couples TRBV7-2 to TRBJ2-7; unclear D gene. Trimming stripped 5 bases from V and 3 bases from J, with 14 bases between. This CDR3 has 14 residues. Germline V gene lookup returns CDR1 SGHTA and CDR2 FQGNSA. In DNA form, the CDR3 reads TGTGCCAGCAGCCCCCGCCTAGGCTACTACGAGCAGTACTTC. Its translation is CASSPRLGYYEQYF.

This chain joins TRBV7-9 and TRBJ1-4; D is uncertain. Germline-derived CDR1 and CDR2 are SEHNR and FQNEAQ (reference sequence). There are 14 residues in the CDR3. V was trimmed by 6 bases and J by 2 bases, leaving 10 bases between them. The CDR3 bases are TGTGCCAGCAGGATAGACAAGACTAATGAAAAACTGTTTTTT. This gives the protein CASRIDKTNEKLFF.

The rearrangement uses TRBV5-1 and TRBJ1-5; the D is unclear. The CDR3 spans 13 residues. Germline V CDR1 and CDR2: SGHRS, YFSETQ. Trimming took off 0 bases at V and 2 bases at J, with 3 bases between the two ends. CDR3 in DNA: TGCGCCAGCAGCTTGGCGGGCAATCAGCCCCAGCATTTT. Its protein is CASSLAGNQPQHF. Full variable domain (rest looked up from reference TRBV5-1 and TRBJ1-5): KAGVTQTPRYLIKTRGQQVTLSCSPISGHRSVSWYQQTPGQGLQFLFEYFSETQRNKGNFPGRFSGRQFSNSRSEMNVSTLELGDSALYLCASSLAGNQPQHFGDGTRLSIL.

V is TRBV6-5 and J is TRBJ2-1; the D is unclear. The germline CDR1 and CDR2 sequences are MNHEY and SVGAGI. The CDR3 covers 15 residues. V was cut by 5 bases and J by 4 bases, with 15 bases left in between. The chain's CDR3 is CASSTIPGPYNEQFF. CDR3 sequence (DNA): TGTGCCAGCAGTACGATCCCCGGCCCTTACAATGAGCAGTTCTTC.

This rearrangement joins TRBV7-6 to TRBJ1-4; D is unresolved. The CDR3 is made up of 16 amino acids. V was trimmed by 1 base and J by 3 bases, leaving 12 bases between them. From germline, CDR1 is SGHVS and CDR2 FNYEAQ. CDR3 DNA: TGTGCCAGCAGCTTAGTATCGCAGGCGGCTAATGAAAAACTGTTTTTT. This sequence encodes CASSLVSQAANEKLFF. The complete variable domain, with remaining parts taken from reference TRBV7-6 and TRBJ1-4, reads GAGVSQSPRYKVTKRGQDVALRCDPISGHVSLYWYRQALGQGPEFLTYFNYEAQQDKSGLPNDRFSAERPEGSISTLTIQRTEQRDSAMYRCASSLVSQAANEKLFFGSGTQLSVL.

The chain combines TRBV11-1 with TRBJ1-2; possible D gene TRBD1, 5 bases. CDR1 and CDR2 from the germline V gene are SGHAT and FQDESV (reference sequence). Trimming removed 5 bases from V and 3 bases from J, with 16 bases in between. The CDR3 is 15 amino acids. The CDR3: CASSPLAGPDYGYTF. CDR3 DNA: TGTGCCAGCAGCCCGCTAGCGGGGCCGGACTATGGCTACACCTTC.

The V call is TRBV4-3, the J call TRBJ2-3, with TRBD1 matching over 9 bases. The CDR3 runs to 15 residues. The V segment lost 2 bases and the J segment 5 bases; nucleotides outside the gene matches: 5. In germline, CDR1 is LGHNA, CDR2 YSLEER. This chain's CDR3 is CASSQTGGKKDTQYF. The CDR3 DNA follows: TGCGCCAGCAGCCAAACAGGGGGCAAGAAAGATACGCAGTATTTT.

V is TRBV5-1 and J is TRBJ2-3; 13 nucleotides agree with TRBD2. V shed 4 bases and J 13 bases; nucleotides not matched to a gene: 6. There are 13 residues in the CDR3. Germline assignment: CDR1 SGHRS and CDR2 YFSETQ. The CDR3 here is CASSPGLAGPKYF. In DNA, the CDR3 is TGCGCCAGCAGCCCGGGACTAGCGGGGCCAAAGTATTTT.

The CDR3 region has the DNA TGTGCCAGCAAGGTTTATCCCGGCGGTCAGCCCCAGCATTTT. This sequence encodes CASKVYPGGQPQHF. The chain joins TRBV2 to TRBJ1-5, with no clear D. This CDR3 is 14 amino acids long. In germline, CDR1 is SNHLY, CDR2 FYNNEI. Trimming stripped 7 bases from V and 6 bases from J, with 16 bases between.

The chain joins TRBV30 to TRBJ1-1; TRBD1 aligns across 8 bases. V shed 1 base, J shed 1 base, and the junction held 8 bases outside the gene matches. There are 16 residues in the CDR3. Germline CDR1 and CDR2: GTSNPN and SVGIG (reference sequence). The CDR3 spells CAWSGGRGRWNTEAFF. The CDR3 DNA sequence: TGTGCCTGGAGTGGGGGCAGGGGGCGATGGAACACTGAAGCTTTCTTT.

CDR3 sequence reads: CASSGVLNYGYTF. As DNA, the CDR3 is TGTGCCAGCAGCGGGGTGTTAAACTATGGCTACACCTTC. This chain connects TRBV5-4 to TRBJ1-2, with D hard to call. Germline loops: CDR1 SGHNT, CDR2 YYREEE (reference sequence). There are 13 residues in the CDR3. The germline V and J ends were trimmed by 4 bases and 2 bases, with 9 bases remaining between them.

The rearrangement uses TRBV7-9 and TRBJ1-1; D gene ambiguous. Germline V CDR1 and CDR2: SEHNR, FQNEAQ (reference sequence). Trimming cost V 11 bases and J 0 bases, with 16 bases left between them. The CDR3 loop spans 14 amino acids. CDR3 in amino acids: CAGTRDGLNTEAFF. For the CDR3, the DNA is TGTGCCGGAACTCGAGACGGATTGAACACTGAAGCTTTCTTT.

This clone was detected a few times. The gene calls are TRBV5-1 and TRBJ1-6; D possibly corresponds to TRBD1 (5 bases). Germline V gene sequence: CDR1 SGHRS, CDR2 YFSETQ. This CDR3 spans 14 amino acids. The V end lost 2 bases, the J end lost 10 bases, and 13 bases lay between the germline ends. CDR3 coding DNA: TGCGCCAGCAGCTTAGGACACGGTTCCTCACCCCTCCACTTT. Translation: CASSLGHGSSPLHF. The entire variable domain, with the rest obtained from reference TRBV5-1 and TRBJ1-6, is as follows: KAGVTQTPRYLIKTRGQQVTLSCSPISGHRSVSWYQQTPGQGLQFLFEYFSETQRNKGNFPGRFSGRQFSNSRSEMNVSTLELGDSALYLCASSLGHGSSPLHFGNGTRLTVT.

The V and J genes are TRBV27 and TRBJ2-5, with a weak D call TRBD2 (5 bases). The CDR3 runs 16 residues. Germline V CDR1 and CDR2: MNHEY, SMNVEV (reference sequence). The V and J ends lost 6 bases and 1 base respectively, with 18 bases between them. The CDR3 spells CASRASTRWGQETQYF. CDR3 in DNA: TGTGCCAGCAGGGCCTCAACTAGGTGGGGCCAAGAGACCCAGTACTTC.

The chain recombines TRBV6-4 with TRBJ1-5; D is possibly TRBD1 (5 bases). Per germline, CDR1 MRHNA and CDR2 SNTAGT. The CDR3 is 16 amino acids. The V gene lost 2 bases and the J gene lost 2 bases, with 13 bases spanning the gap. In nucleotides, the CDR3 is TGTGCCAGCAGTGACAAATCGGCAGGGTGCAATCAGCCCCAGCATTTT. Translation gives CASSDKSAGCNQPQHF.

This chain uses TRBV3-1 (or the pseudogene TRBV3-2) with TRBJ1-5; D is ambiguous. Between the trimmed V and J ends, which lost 1 base and 5 bases, there was a span of 9 bases. This CDR3 comprises 14 residues. Germline V gene lookup returns CDR1 LGHDT and CDR2 YNNKEL (reference sequence). CDR3: CASSQAGRDQPQHF. The CDR3 nucleotides are TGTGCCAGCAGCCAAGCGGGTCGGGATCAGCCCCAGCATTTT.